These T cell receptor beta chains were read from a single sample in a study of PD-1 blockade in classical Hodgkin lymphoma. The protocol was immunoSEQ multiplex PCR, while the TCRdb copy is restricted to in-frame clones and leaves out a portion. The sample includes tens of thousands of clones, 89% seen only once; the top ten take around 10%. Sequences were derived from peripheral blood mononuclear cells (PBMCs), sampled before the second cycle of nivolumab. The receptors were sampled from a human donor with classical Hodgkin lymphoma. Each CDR3 is given without its conserved first and last residue. Each record gives: J gene, V gene, CDR3 protein.

J: TRBJ1-4; V: TRBV28; CDR3: ASLRAGENEKLF
J: TRBJ1-5; V: TRBV5-6; CDR3: ASSFSGLSNQPQH
J: TRBJ2-7; V: TRBV5-5; CDR3: ASTRKAGSYEQY
J: TRBJ2-2; V: TRBV28; CDR3: ASRPSDRANTGELF
J: TRBJ2-2; V: TRBV5-1; CDR3: ASSTSSGELF
J: TRBJ1-2; V: TRBV5-1; CDR3: ASSSQGTTNYGYT
J: TRBJ1-1; V: TRBV21-1; CDR3: ASSIDRAANTEAF
J: TRBJ2-5; V: TRBV14; CDR3: ASSQDHLSTQY
J: TRBJ2-2; V: TRBV11-2; CDR3: ASSLIVSGHTTPTGELF
J: TRBJ2-1; V: TRBV5-1; CDR3: ASSLGPGPYNEQF
J: TRBJ2-2; V: TRBV6-5; CDR3: ASSYRGGNGELF
J: TRBJ1-5; V: TRBV4-1; CDR3: ASSQTGQGRQPQH
J: TRBJ1-3; V: TRBV6-6; CDR3: ASSYMGGSGNTIY
J: TRBJ1-6; V: TRBV9; CDR3: ASSVEGLTYNSPLH
J: TRBJ2-1; V: TRBV28; CDR3: ASSLPPSNRDNEQF
J: TRBJ2-4; V: TRBV2; CDR3: ASSPGGAAKNIQY
J: TRBJ2-1; V: TRBV19; CDR3: ASSVPSGSAYNEQF
J: TRBJ1-6; V: TRBV11-2; CDR3: ASSLDLDRVISPLH
J: TRBJ2-2; V: TRBV29-1; CDR3: SVELATTGELF
J: TRBJ2-5; V: TRBV7-2; CDR3: ASSLGGLETQY
J: TRBJ2-7; V: TRBV28; CDR3: ASSPASGGPSYEQY
J: TRBJ1-3; V: TRBV27; CDR3: ASSLIAGNTIY
J: TRBJ2-5; V: TRBV5-1; CDR3: ASSSYPAGQETQY
J: TRBJ1-4; V: TRBV2; CDR3: ATYRETATNEKLF
J: TRBJ1-2; V: TRBV28; CDR3: ASSFLIPLYGYT
J: TRBJ2-5; V: TRBV7-2; CDR3: ASSLIGSGGRQETQY
J: TRBJ1-2; V: TRBV11-2; CDR3: ASSSPAGGNYGYT
J: TRBJ1-5; V: TRBV7-9; CDR3: ASSLAQGADSNQPQH
J: TRBJ2-2; V: TRBV5-1; CDR3: ASSLTGPNTGELF
J: TRBJ1-4; V: TRBV10-2; CDR3: ASSGERGLF
J: TRBJ1-5; V: TRBV21-1; CDR3: ASSNHGRVNQPQH
J: TRBJ2-3; V: TRBV6-5; CDR3: ASKLGSTDTQY
J: TRBJ2-7; V: TRBV11-2; CDR3: ASSLGLAGPWGTYEQY
J: TRBJ1-1; V: TRBV7-9; CDR3: ASSLGTEAF
J: TRBJ1-5; V: TRBV4-1; CDR3: ASSPDRYSNQPQH
J: TRBJ2-1; V: TRBV5-1; CDR3: ASRPSGNSYNEQF
J: TRBJ2-5; V: TRBV4-1; CDR3: ASSQDSGSQETQY
J: TRBJ2-7; V: TRBV19; CDR3: ASSTSDSYEQY
J: TRBJ2-7; V: TRBV11-3; CDR3: ASMGFGWYEQY
J: TRBJ2-5; V: TRBV7-7; CDR3: ASSPDRYQETQY
J: TRBJ1-5; V: TRBV18; CDR3: ASSPGQSNQPQH
J: TRBJ1-2; V: TRBV7-9; CDR3: ASSYRGITANNYGYT
J: TRBJ2-2; V: TRBV19; CDR3: ATNPQGHITGELF
J: TRBJ2-1; V: TRBV11-2; CDR3: ASSAIYNEQF
J: TRBJ2-7; V: TRBV5-1; CDR3: ASSLGQGVAYEQY
J: TRBJ2-2; V: TRBV5-1; CDR3: ASSSTAANTGELF
J: TRBJ1-1; V: TRBV29-1; CDR3: SVAGATEAF
J: TRBJ1-6; V: TRBV6-1; CDR3: ASSERPGNPPLH
J: TRBJ2-2; V: TRBV28; CDR3: ASSPRLSGRTGELF
J: TRBJ2-3; V: TRBV28; CDR3: ASSGYTDTQY
J: TRBJ2-4; V: TRBV5-5; CDR3: ASSLDGRGGYIQY
J: TRBJ2-7; V: TRBV30; CDR3: AWSFRLVYEQY
J: TRBJ2-3; V: TRBV7-2; CDR3: ASSYAGLAGGRSTDTQY
J: TRBJ2-1; V: TRBV5-6; CDR3: ASSWMERPYNEQF
J: TRBJ2-5; V: TRBV29-1; CDR3: SAQQYQETQY
J: TRBJ2-6; V: TRBV2; CDR3: ASSQSHTQMGSGANVLT
J: TRBJ1-1; V: TRBV6-6; CDR3: AITDRGRMNTEAF
J: TRBJ2-7; V: TRBV19; CDR3: ASSIRGGLSPYEQY
J: TRBJ1-1; V: TRBV6-1; CDR3: ASSEVSVNTEAF